Listed here are 3 T cell receptor beta chains from one sample, sequenced in a study of shared clonotypes between healthy human individuals. The protocol was immunoSEQ multiplex PCR, while the TCRdb copy is restricted to in-frame clones and leaves out a portion. The sample contains a few million clones, over 90% of which appear only once. Material: naive CD4+ T cells from PBMCs. Subset specified: CD45RA+ positively selected. These receptors were taken from a man aged 18 to 30 in good health. Some clones in this sample may be carry-over from other donors' samples.

V is TRBV7-8 and J is TRBJ1-4; 8 nucleotides agree with TRBD1. Germline V gene sequence: CDR1 SGHVS, CDR2 FQNEAQ. J gave up 5 bases and V 5 bases, and 7 bases lay outside the gene matches. CDR3 length equals 15 residues. This chain's CDR3 is CASSTFRGLNEKLFF. As DNA, the CDR3 is TGTGCCAGCAGCACGTTCAGGGGGCTGAATGAAAAACTGTTTTTT.

As to this clone: Other nucleotide sequences in the sample specify the same CDR3. This chain uses TRBV6-5 with TRBJ2-3; D gene ambiguous. Trimming stripped 4 bases from V and 4 bases from J, with 6 bases between. From germline, CDR1 is MNHEY and CDR2 SVGAGI. The CDR3 has 12 residues. As DNA, the CDR3 is TGTGCCAGCAGTTCGACCGCAGATACGCAGTATTTT. It is translated as CASSSTADTQYF.

The rearrangement links TRBV28 to TRBJ2-2; 9 nucleotides match TRBD1. This CDR3 comprises 15 residues. Per germline, CDR1 MDHEN and CDR2 SYDVKM. V was pared by 6 bases and J by 4 bases, with 6 bases of the junction left unmatched. Here the CDR3 reads CASSRGQGGTGELFF. CDR3 nucleotide sequence: TGTGCCAGCAGCCGGGGACAGGGAGGCACCGGGGAGCTGTTTTTT.